These 2 T cell receptor beta chains were sequenced from one sample in a study of T cells in Graves' hyperthyroidism and ophthalmopathy. TCR beta CDR3 regions were amplified from RNA transcripts. HTBI primers were employed in a first-round RT-PCR of the TCR CDR3. TCRdb passed the multiplex PCR reads through MiXCR, listing each CDR3 protein once. The data hold approximately 330,000 distinct CDR3 sequences, with roughly an eighth observed a single time. The sequenced sample was blood. The receptor set was obtained from a woman in her thirties or forties with Graves' ophthalmopathy.

The V and J genes are TRBV5-1 and TRBJ2-1; the match to TRBD2 covers 11 bases. Losses at the gene ends were 0 bases for V and 5 bases for J; bases not matched to a gene: 10. CDR3 length: 18 amino acids. Germline V gene sequence: CDR1 SGHRS, CDR2 YFSETQ. The CDR3 nucleotides are TGCGCCAGCAGCTTGGAGCCGGCTAGCGGGAGGTGGGACAATGAGCAGTTCTTC. The encoded protein is CASSLEPASGRWDNEQFF.

This clonotype has ten or more counts. The V gene is TRBV30, the J gene TRBJ2-1; D unclear. The CDR3 runs to 13 residues. Trimming cost V 3 bases and J 5 bases, with 11 bases left between them. Germline V gives CDR1 GTSNPN, CDR2 SVGIG (reference sequence). Written as DNA, the CDR3 is TGTGCCTGGAGCGGCGTAGTCCACAATGAGCAGTTCTTC. Its protein product is CAWSGVVHNEQFF. Full variable domain (outside the CDR3, taken from reference TRBV30 and TRBJ2-1): SQTIHQWPATLVQPVGSPLSLECTVEGTSNPNLYWYRQAAGRGLQLLFYSVGIGQISSEVPQNLSASRPQDRQFILSSKKLLLSDSGFYLCAWSGVVHNEQFFGPGTRLTVL.